The 22 T cell receptor beta chains in this list originate from one sample, sequenced in a study of shared clonotypes between healthy human individuals. TCRdb keeps only in-frame clones here, not all; method: immunoSEQ multiplex PCR. The sample shows more than 400,000 clones, roughly 95% of them seen only once. The material sequenced was naive CD4+ T cells sorted from blood. As to subset: CD45RA+ positively selected. Receptors were obtained from a woman aged 25 to 39 in good health.

This rearrangement joins TRBV10-3 to TRBJ1-1, with 11 bases fitting TRBD1. V was pared by 11 bases and J by 4 bases, with 9 bases of the junction left unmatched. The CDR3 has 14 amino acids. Germline V gene sequence: CDR1 ENHRY, CDR2 SYGVKD. The CDR3 here is CASQGQGATTEAFF. The DNA of the CDR3 is TGTGCCTCCCAAGGACAGGGGGCAACCACTGAAGCTTTCTTT.

This clone showed up just once. J is TRBJ1-5 and V is TRBV4-1; D is undetermined. V was trimmed by 1 base and J by 5 bases, leaving 12 bases between them. This CDR3 spans 15 amino acids. CDR1 is MGHRA and CDR2 is YSYEKL in the germline V gene. CDR3 sequence reads: CASSQVVSDYQPQHF. For the CDR3, the DNA is TGCGCCAGCAGCCAAGTGGTGTCAGATTATCAGCCCCAGCATTTT.

The chain employs TRBV7-9 and TRBJ2-1; 8 nucleotides agree with TRBD1. CDR1 and CDR2 (germline): SEHNR, FQNEAQ (reference sequence). This CDR3 contains 12 residues. The V gene end was trimmed by 5 bases and the J gene end by 7 bases; junction bases not matched to a gene: 1. DNA of the CDR3: TGTGCCAGCAGCGGACAGGGAAATGAGCAGTTCTTC. As protein: CASSGQGNEQFF.

The rearrangement uses TRBV10-2 and TRBJ2-7, with TRBD2 matching over 13 bases. This CDR3 region has 14 residues. The germline V gene has CDR1 WSHSY and CDR2 SAAADI. The J segment lost 6 bases and the V segment lost 5 bases, leaving 4 bases of the junction unmatched. The CDR3 loop is CASSTSGRDPEQYF. CDR3 nucleotide sequence: TGCGCCAGCAGTACTAGCGGGAGGGATCCCGAGCAGTACTTC.

The chain has TRBV9 and TRBJ1-1; D remains unclear. The CDR3 contains 16 residues. V was pared by 6 bases and J by 4 bases, with 22 bases between. The germline V gene encodes CDR1 SGDLS and CDR2 YYNGEE. CDR3 nucleotide sequence: TGTGCCAGCACCCTTCCCCCCCCCGAGGGAGCCACTGAAGCTTTCTTT. Translating it yields CASTLPPPEGATEAFF.

This chain joins TRBV18 and TRBJ2-7; no clear D. This CDR3 has 12 residues. V was clipped by 1 base and J by 7 bases, with 8 bases between them. The germline CDR1 and CDR2 sequences are KGHSH and LQKENI. The CDR3 DNA sequence: TGTGCCAGCTCACCACAACAAGAGGAGCAGTACTTC. It encodes CASSPQQEEQYF.

The chain combines TRBV10-2 with TRBJ1-5, with D perhaps matching TRBD1 (5 bases). The CDR3 covers 13 residues. The germline gives CDR1 WSHSY, CDR2 SAAADI. Deletions cut 6 bases from V and 7 bases from J, with 13 bases between. The CDR3 region has the DNA TGCGCCAGCAGGACGGGGGTTAGACAGCCCCAGCATTTT. Translating gives CASRTGVRQPQHF.

The CDR3 sequence: CASSYSGTGSGIQYF. The CDR3 DNA reads TGTGCCAGCAGTTACTCCGGGACAGGTTCTGGCATTCAGTACTTC. The chain couples TRBV6-5 to TRBJ2-4, with 8 positions matching TRBD1. Per the germline V gene, CDR1 is MNHEY and CDR2 is SVGAGI. The CDR3 runs 15 residues. J was trimmed by 9 bases and V by 0 bases; bases with no gene match: 7.

J is TRBJ1-2 and V is TRBV28; 10 bases match TRBD1. V lost 6 bases, J lost 10 bases, and 8 bases stayed unmatched. Germline CDR1 is MDHEN and CDR2 is SYDVKM. CDR3 size: 13 residues. This chain's CDR3 is CASRTTGTGAYTF. The CDR3 nucleotides are TGTGCCAGCAGGACCACCGGGACAGGGGCCTACACCTTC.

The chain carries TRBV5-1 and TRBJ1-1; D is unclear. V lost 0 bases and J lost 7, with 16 bases in between. The germline V gene encodes CDR1 SGHRS and CDR2 YFSETQ. The CDR3 length is 15 residues. This chain's CDR3 is CASSLDHGRTDEAFF. CDR3 sequence (DNA): TGCGCCAGCAGCTTGGACCATGGGAGGACGGATGAAGCTTTCTTT.

This rearrangement joins TRBV5-4 to TRBJ1-1, with TRBD1 matching 9 bases. The V gene's germline CDR1 is SGHNT and CDR2 YYREEE (reference sequence). The CDR3 has 16 amino acids. V was pared by 3 bases and J by 0 bases, with 6 bases of the junction left unmatched. CDR3 sequence reads: CASSSGTGFMNTEAFF. CDR3 in DNA: TGTGCCAGCAGCTCCGGGACAGGGTTTATGAACACTGAAGCTTTCTTT.

The rearrangement links TRBV7-8 to TRBJ1-2; 7 nucleotides agree with TRBD1. The CDR3 sequence is 15 residues long. The germline V gene has CDR1 SGHVS and CDR2 FQNEAQ. J gave up 8 bases and V 1 base, and 10 bases lay outside the gene matches. CDR3 coding DNA: TGTGCCAGCAGCTTAGAGACTGGACAGGTGCGGGGCTACACCTTC. This sequence encodes CASSLETGQVRGYTF. The full variable domain, completed using reference TRBV7-8 and TRBJ1-2, is GAGVSQSPRYKVAKRGQDVALRCDPISGHVSLFWYQQALGQGPEFLTYFQNEAQLDKSGLPSDRFFAERPEGSVSTLKIQRTQQEDSAVYLCASSLETGQVRGYTFGSGTRLTVV.

V gene TRBV28 combines with J gene TRBJ2-1; 7 nucleotides agree with TRBD2. V dropped 4 bases and J dropped 0; count of bases not matched to a gene: 9. CDR1 and CDR2 (germline): MDHEN, SYDVKM. There are 17 residues in the CDR3. The CDR3 loop is CASSSSAGISSYNEQFF. CDR3 coding DNA: TGTGCCAGCAGTTCCTCAGCGGGAATTAGCTCCTACAATGAGCAGTTCTTC.

The J gene is TRBJ2-7, the V gene TRBV7-8, with a weak D call TRBD1 (7 bases). Trimming pared 4 bases from V and 0 bases from J, leaving 16 bases between. The CDR3 totals 16 residues. Germline-derived CDR1 and CDR2 are SGHVS and FQNEAQ. CDR3 sequence reads: CASSSGAGTASYEQYF. DNA for the CDR3: TGTGCCAGCAGCTCGGGGGCCGGGACAGCCTCCTACGAGCAGTACTTC.

In regard to this clone: The same CDR3 arises from other DNA sequences in this sample as well. The chain recombines TRBV5-1 with TRBJ2-3; 8 bases line up with TRBD2. Germline-derived CDR1 and CDR2 are SGHRS and YFSETQ. V shed 0 bases, J shed 4 bases, and the junction held 1 base outside the gene matches. CDR3 length: 14 amino acids. CDR3 region: CASSLAGGADTQYF. The CDR3 nucleotides are TGCGCCAGCAGCTTGGCCGGGGGGGCAGATACGCAGTATTTT.

The chain is built from TRBV11-2 and TRBJ2-3; 7 bases line up with TRBD1. The CDR3 is 16 amino acids. Germline-derived CDR1 and CDR2 are SGHAT and FQNNGV. With V trimmed by 3 bases and J by 3 bases, 9 bases remained unmatched. CDR3 residues: CASSLAPGGATDTQYF. The CDR3 DNA is TGTGCCAGCAGCTTGGCTCCAGGGGGAGCGACAGATACGCAGTATTTT.

The chain recombines TRBV19 with TRBJ2-7, with a weak D call TRBD2 (5 bases). The V gene lost 3 bases and the J gene lost 3 bases, with 12 bases spanning the gap. Germline V CDR1 and CDR2: LNHDA, SQIVND (reference sequence). This CDR3 contains 14 residues. The CDR3: CASSILLGSYEQYF. Written as DNA, the CDR3 is TGTGCCAGTAGTATTCTCTTGGGGAGCTACGAGCAGTACTTC.

The chain employs TRBV14 and TRBJ1-1, with 7 bases that match TRBD1. Trimming cost V 6 bases and J 4 bases; bases outside gene matches: 5. This CDR3 region has 13 residues. The germline V gene has CDR1 SGHDN and CDR2 FVKESK. The CDR3 is CASRPGGVTEAFF. In nucleotides, the CDR3 is TGTGCCAGCAGGCCAGGGGGAGTCACTGAAGCTTTCTTT. Looking up the rest from reference TRBV14 and TRBJ1-1 gives the full variable domain: EAGVTQFPSHSVIEKGQTVTLRCDPISGHDNLYWYRRVMGKEIKFLLHFVKESKQDESGMPNNRFLAERTGGTYSTLKVQPAELEDSGVYFCASRPGGVTEAFFGQGTRLTVV.

This clone occurred once. The V call is TRBV10-1, the J call TRBJ2-7, with unresolved D. Germline assignment: CDR1 WNHNN and CDR2 SYGVQD (reference sequence). Trimming shortened V by 2 bases and J by 8 bases, and 10 bases separated the two germline ends. The CDR3 spans 12 residues. CDR3 nucleotides: TGCGCCAGCAGTGAGAATTCGGCAAAGCAGTACTTC. Translation: CASSENSAKQYF.

This clone has a single count. This chain joins TRBV5-4 and TRBJ1-4; D might be TRBD1 (5 bases). V lost 4 bases to trimming and J lost 8 bases, with 24 bases between them. This CDR3 region has 17 residues. Germline values: CDR1 SGHNT, CDR2 YYREEE (reference sequence). CDR3 protein: CASSPSLGGAWREKLFF. In DNA form, the CDR3 reads TGTGCCAGCAGCCCGTCTCTGGGGGGAGCCTGGAGGGAAAAACTGTTTTTT.

The V and J genes are TRBV7-2 and TRBJ1-2, with 7 bases aligning to TRBD1. The germline gives CDR1 SGHTA, CDR2 FQGNSA. There are 13 residues in the CDR3. The V and J ends lost 6 bases and 3 bases, in that order; junction bases with no gene match: 4. The CDR3 DNA reads as TGTGCCAGCAGTCCCCAGGGGGACTATGGCTACACCTTC. Amino acid sequence: CASSPQGDYGYTF.

The rearrangement links TRBV2 to TRBJ1-2, with 12 nucleotides matching TRBD1. Germline CDR1 SNHLY, CDR2 FYNNEI. The V and J ends lost 2 bases and 4 bases, in that order; junction bases with no gene match: 11. This CDR3 region has 18 residues. The CDR3 region is CASSERRDRGRQGYGYTF. The CDR3 coding sequence is TGTGCCAGCAGTGAAAGGAGGGACAGGGGGCGACAGGGCTATGGCTACACCTTC.